This T cell receptor beta chain comes out of a study of Ad26.COV2.S vaccination and SARS-CoV-2 variants. Treatment defined: roughly 20 received Ad26.COV2.S at low or high dose, single or two shots; about 5 received placebo; per-sample allocation not given. Day 63 after the first injection of vaccine or placebo was the sampling time. Losses at the gene ends were 4 bases for V and 3 bases for J; bases not matched to a gene: 7. The CDR3 spans 14 residues. CDR1 and CDR2 from the germline V gene are SGHRS and YFSETQ. Data came from immunoSEQ multiplex PCR; TCRdb stores just in-frame clones and leaves some out. Of more than 300,000 clones listed, about 82% are singletons.

This clonotype originated in a person between 18 and 65 years old who received the Ad26.COV2.S COVID-19 vaccine or a placebo. The V call is TRBV5-1, the J call TRBJ2-7; 7 bases are shared with TRBD1. The source material was peripheral blood, sampled in a trial of Ad26.COV2.S vaccine versus placebo. CDR3: CASSAEQGYYEQYF. The CDR3 region has the DNA TGCGCCAGCAGCGCCGAACAGGGGTACTACGAGCAGTACTTC.